This T cell receptor (beta chain) appears in the sequencing data of a study of T cell responses to AZD1222 COVID-19 vaccine. Study-level background: Some second doses came at about 4 weeks and others at about 12 weeks; these were pooled.

Only in-frame clones appear in the TCRdb table, and some are missing; sequencing was by immunoSEQ multiplex PCR. The table records over 110,000 clones, 85% to 95% of them present only once. General study findings and limits: Baseline testing showed seropositivity in only a handful of AZD1222 recipients. Spike regions recognized by vaccine-associated CD4 TCRs spanned the protein, led by 160-218 and 743-854.

On this clone: Antigen unknown.

V trimming: 8 bases; J trimming: 8 bases; junction bases outside the gene matches: 7. The CDR3 extends over 14 amino acids. Germline values: CDR1 MNHEY, CDR2 SVGAGI. The source material was peripheral blood, sampled on day 0 of AZD1222 vaccination. This chain connects TRBV6-5 to TRBJ2-1; 12 bases match TRBD1. The receptor was isolated from an adult in good health. DNA of the CDR3: TGTGCCAGCTCCCGGGACAGGGGGCGCGATGAGCAGTTCTTC. Translated: CASSRDRGRDEQFF.